There are a few counts of the clone carrying this T cell receptor beta chain. Its specificity is unknown. The data belong to a study of T-cell reconstitution after alpha-beta-depleted transplantation in children. Study-wide points: After transplant, at about two months, alpha-beta T cells were reportedly derived from several hundred expanded graft clones.

Preparation of the TCRbeta library was carried out with unique molecular identifiers. In TCRdb, the PCR reads were re-called with MiXCR into one record per CDR3 protein. Of about 490,000 distinct CDR3 sequences in the sample, roughly a tenth are singletons; the top ten hold 2% to 2.5%. Germline values: CDR1 SGHRS, CDR2 YFSETQ. The CDR3 runs to 12 residues. The ends were cut back, 2 bases at V and 4 bases at J, with 6 bases in the middle. This specimen consisted of PBMCs, obtained before TCRalphabeta/CD19-depleted stem cell transplant. The chain carries TRBV5-1 and TRBJ1-2; D call uncertain. This receptor was obtained from a child aged 2 to 15 with inherited bone marrow failure, due to receive a stem cell transplant. The CDR3 is CASSFDIYGYTF. The DNA of the CDR3 is TGCGCCAGCAGCTTTGATATCTATGGCTACACCTTC.